This T cell receptor (beta chain) was identified in a study of cytomegalovirus exposure and HLA in healthy donors. The study, taken as a whole, reports: The study labeled 164 TCR beta chains cytomegalovirus-associated. A later analysis reportedly found that, within productive TCRs, an Asian-associated ancestry cluster had fewer N-insertions than the mean observed across the roughly 630 donors. There were some V segments, including TRBV6-2 and TRBV6-3, excluded as indistinguishable.

A remark on this clone: The target antigen is unknown.

The primer mix had 60 Vbeta and 13 Jbeta primers. In the original analysis: Later reanalysis found 75 million to 100 million unique TCR beta chains, some 10 million of them shared. Produced via immunoSEQ multiplex PCR; TCRdb's table is partial and in-frame only. D and trimming were read from the DNA, whereas the V and J calls and clone size are those reported in that table. The repertoire consists of roughly 290,000 clones, with roughly 80% occurring once and the leading ten covering approximately 0.3%. The CDR3 runs to 15 residues. Germline loops: CDR1 SGHVS, CDR2 FQNEAQ. V gave up 5 bases and J gave up 6 bases, with 19 bases separating them.

This sequence originates from a girl aged 2-9 years in good health and CMV-seronegative. The sample was PBMCs. The chain is built from TRBV7-8 and TRBJ1-1, with D possibly matching TRBD1 (6 bases). The CDR3 DNA follows: TGTGCCAGCAGCGAAAGTATCGGACAGTCACCTGAAGCTTTCTTT. This translates into CASSESIGQSPEAFF.